This TCR beta chain emerged from a study of patients and donors after allogeneic stem cell transplantation. TCRdb re-derived calls from the RT-PCR reads in MiXCR, one entry per CDR3 protein. This table has about 960,000 distinct CDR3 sequences, more than 15% appearing once. V was trimmed by 1 base and J by 4 bases, leaving 13 bases between them. This CDR3 has 15 amino acids. Germline loops: CDR1 SGHVS, CDR2 FQNEAQ. This clonotype was counted a few times. The TCR originated in a human donor who was either an allogeneic HSCT recipient or a stem cell or donor lymphocyte infusion donor (not recorded which). It is not recorded whose cells these are; they may come from a transplant donor. V is TRBV7-8 and J is TRBJ1-2; D gene uncertain. Sequenced sample: blood, either unsorted or a sorted T cell fraction (not recorded which). The CDR3 reads CASSLESQPSYGYTF. Written as DNA, the CDR3 is TGTGCCAGCAGCTTAGAATCCCAGCCCTCCTATGGCTACACCTTC.